These 18 T cell receptor beta chains came from one sample sequenced in a study of T cell responses to AZD1222 COVID-19 vaccine. TCRdb's copy holds only in-frame clones and misses some; the assay was immunoSEQ multiplex PCR. The table has about 120,000 clones, 80% to 95% seen once. The sequencing here drew on peripheral blood, taken 28 days after the second AZD1222 dose. These receptors were collected from an adult who received the AZD1222 COVID-19 vaccine.

The chain carries TRBV5-1 and TRBJ1-6, with a weak D call TRBD1 (6 bases). CDR3 length equals 14 residues. Trimming left V 2 bases short and J 7 bases short, with 10 bases between. Germline V CDR1 and CDR2: SGHRS, YFSETQ. CDR3 nucleotides: TGCGCCAGCAGCTTCGGGCAGGGGAATTCACCCCTCCACTTT. Translation: CASSFGQGNSPLHF.

The J gene is TRBJ2-7, the V gene TRBV5-4; a possible D gene is TRBD2 (6 bases). Germline V CDR1 and CDR2: SGHNT, YYREEE (reference sequence). With 2 bases removed from V and 2 bases from J, the gap between germline ends came to 11 bases. This CDR3 contains 14 residues. The CDR3 loop reads CASSFAPGAYEQYF. The DNA for the CDR3 is TGTGCCAGCAGCTTCGCCCCGGGGGCCTACGAGCAGTACTTC.

CDR3 amino acids: CASRGGYYEQYF. The CDR3 bases are TGTGCCAGCAGGGGAGGGTATTACGAGCAGTACTTC. This sequence joins TRBV28 and TRBJ2-7; 7 bases map to TRBD2. This CDR3 is 12 amino acids long. The ends lost 6 bases at V and 4 bases at J; junction bases unmatched: 3. The germline V gene encodes CDR1 MDHEN and CDR2 SYDVKM. Looking up the rest from reference TRBV28 and TRBJ2-7 gives the full variable domain: DVKVTQSSRYLVKRTGEKVFLECVQDMDHENMFWYRQDPGLGLRLIYFSYDVKMKEKGDIPEGYSVSREKKERFSLILESASTNQTSMYLCASRGGYYEQYFGPGTRLTVT.

V gene TRBV28 combines with J gene TRBJ2-7; 8 bases agree with TRBD1. This CDR3 is 14 amino acids long. The germline CDR1 and CDR2 sequences are MDHEN and SYDVKM. The V segment lost 5 bases and the J segment 4 bases; nucleotides outside the gene matches: 7. CDR3 coding DNA: TGTGCCAGCAGTACCGGGACAGGTGTTTACGAGCAGTACTTC. Protein: CASSTGTGVYEQYF.

There are a few counts of this clone. This chain uses TRBV7-8 with TRBJ1-6; D ambiguous. The CDR3 is 16 amino acids. CDR1 is SGHVS, CDR2 FQNEAQ, per germline. The V gene lost 2 bases and the J gene lost 6 bases, with 14 bases spanning the gap. The CDR3 is CASSLLTTGTNSPLHF. The DNA for the CDR3 is TGTGCCAGCAGCTTACTCACAACTGGAACTAATTCACCCCTCCACTTT.

The chain uses TRBV19 and TRBJ1-1; D gene uncertain. In germline, CDR1 is LNHDA, CDR2 SQIVND (reference sequence). The CDR3 spans 13 residues. Trimming cost V 6 bases and J 3 bases, with 11 bases left between them. CDR3: CASSTLPHTEAFF. The CDR3 nucleotides read TGTGCCAGTAGCACCCTACCCCACACTGAAGCTTTCTTT. Combining the CDR3 with reference TRBV19 and TRBJ1-1 gives the whole variable domain DGGITQSPKYLFRKEGQNVTLSCEQNLNHDAMYWYRQDPGQGLRLIYYSQIVNDFQKGDIAEGYSVSREKKESFPLTVTSAQKNPTAFYLCASSTLPHTEAFFGQGTRLTVV.

V is TRBV5-4 and J is TRBJ1-6; D gene unclear. CDR1 SGHNT and CDR2 YYREEE come from the germline V gene (reference sequence). The V end lost 7 bases, the J end lost 5 bases, and 13 bases lay between the germline ends. The CDR3 is 14 residues long. CDR3 sequence reads: CASGKGHNNSPLHF. The CDR3 nucleotides read TGTGCCAGCGGCAAGGGCCATAATAATTCACCCCTCCACTTT.

This chain links TRBV5-4 with TRBJ2-3; TRBD2 aligns across 12 bases. Germline lookup yields CDR1 SGHNT and CDR2 YYREEE (reference sequence). Losses at the gene ends were 7 bases for V and 6 bases for J; bases not matched to a gene: 6. The CDR3 is made up of 14 amino acids. The DNA of the CDR3 is TGTGCCAGCTTTGGGACTAGCGGGCCGGATACGCAGTATTTT. It specifies CASFGTSGPDTQYF.

V usage is TRBV6-5 and J usage is TRBJ2-2, with D possibly matching TRBD1 (5 bases). V lost 6 bases to trimming and J lost 2 bases, with 13 bases between them. Germline V gene sequence: CDR1 MNHEY, CDR2 SVGAGI. This CDR3 spans 15 amino acids. The CDR3 coding sequence is TGTGCCAGCAGACCCGAAGGGGCTAACACCGGGGAGCTGTTTTTT. Amino acid sequence: CASRPEGANTGELFF.

The CDR3 here is CASTPKQGAFNEQYF. CDR3 DNA sequence: TGCGCCAGCACGCCAAAACAGGGGGCGTTCAACGAGCAGTACTTC. The chain has TRBV5-1 and TRBJ2-7; 9 bases match TRBD1. This CDR3 region has 15 residues. The germline V gene encodes CDR1 SGHRS and CDR2 YFSETQ. The V segment lost 6 bases and the J segment 5 bases; nucleotides outside the gene matches: 12.

This sequence joins TRBV19 and TRBJ2-7; 7 bases map to TRBD1. CDR1 and CDR2 from the germline V gene are LNHDA and SQIVND (reference sequence). The CDR3 length is 14 residues. Trimming at V came to 6 bases and at J to 3 bases, leaving 8 bases not matched to a gene. The CDR3 nucleotides are TGTGCCAGTAGCATCTACAGGGGAATCTACGAGCAGTACTTC. Translated: CASSIYRGIYEQYF.

The chain combines TRBV14 with TRBJ2-1; possibly TRBD1 or TRBD2 for D (6 bases each). The CDR3 is 13 amino acids. Between the trimmed V and J ends, which lost 6 bases and 6 bases, there was a span of 12 bases. Germline CDR1 SGHDN, CDR2 FVKESK. The CDR3 region has the DNA TGTGCCAGCAGGAAAGGAGGGGGCAATGAGCAGTTCTTC. It encodes CASRKGGGNEQFF.

This sequence joins TRBV18 and TRBJ1-1, with 8 bases fitting TRBD1. Germline V CDR1 and CDR2: KGHSH, LQKENI. The CDR3 loop spans 14 amino acids. The V gene end was trimmed by 8 bases and the J gene end by 1 base; junction bases not matched to a gene: 6. CDR3 sequence reads: CASTGQGGNTEAFF. CDR3 nucleotide sequence: TGTGCCAGCACCGGACAGGGTGGGAACACTGAAGCTTTCTTT.

The rearrangement uses TRBV21-1 and TRBJ1-5; the D call TRBD1 from the table was never checked on the DNA. TRBV21-1 is designated a pseudogene. CDR3 length: 17 residues. CDR3 sequence: CASSTPPSWGHNQPQHF. CDR3 DNA sequence: TGTGCCAGCAGCACCCCACCGTCTTGGGGCCACAATCAGCCCCAGCATTTT.

This clone has just one count. In DNA form, the CDR3 reads TGTGCCAGTACCACTAGCGGGGGGCCGAGGCACGAGCAGTACTTC. Translation gives CASTTSGGPRHEQYF. The V gene is TRBV19, the J gene TRBJ2-7, with 12 bases matching TRBD2. Germline values: CDR1 LNHDA, CDR2 SQIVND (reference sequence). CDR3 size: 15 residues. Trimming cost V 7 bases and J 5 bases; bases outside gene matches: 9.

The sample holds one count of this clone. J is TRBJ2-7 and V is TRBV5-4, with TRBD2 matching 11 bases. CDR3 length equals 14 residues. J gave up 5 bases and V 1 base, and 2 bases lay outside the gene matches. Germline V gene sequence: CDR1 SGHNT, CDR2 YYREEE (reference sequence). CDR3 DNA: TGTGCCAGCAGCTTGACTAGCGGGGGTGACGAGCAGTACTTC. It codes for CASSLTSGGDEQYF.

The chain employs TRBV7-6 and TRBJ2-7; the match to TRBD2 covers 13 bases. V trimming: 5 bases; J trimming: 2 bases; junction bases outside the gene matches: 3. CDR3 size: 15 residues. The germline CDR1 and CDR2 sequences are SGHVS and FNYEAQ. In DNA form, the CDR3 reads TGTGCCAGCAGCAAGGGACTAGCGGGGACCTACGAGCAGTACTTC. Its translation is CASSKGLAGTYEQYF. Full variable domain (missing parts from reference TRBV7-6 and TRBJ2-7): GAGVSQSPRYKVTKRGQDVALRCDPISGHVSLYWYRQALGQGPEFLTYFNYEAQQDKSGLPNDRFSAERPEGSISTLTIQRTEQRDSAMYRCASSKGLAGTYEQYFGPGTRLTVT.

This chain connects TRBV7-2 to TRBJ1-2; D might be TRBD1 (5 bases). The CDR3 length is 13 residues. Per the germline V gene, CDR1 is SGHTA and CDR2 is FQGNSA. V dropped 1 base and J dropped 4 bases, with 7 bases sitting between them. In nucleotides, the CDR3 is TGTGCCAGCAGCTTAGGGCAGGGCTATGGCTACACCTTC. Its protein product is CASSLGQGYGYTF.